This T cell receptor beta chain comes out of a study of blood T cell dynamics during melanoma immunotherapy. Clones were read by immunoSEQ multiplex PCR, and TCRdb kept only the in-frame ones, dropping some. The table lists 10,000 to 15,000 clones, over 75% of them singletons. Study outcomes and limitations: At W3, later disease-control patients showed bifurcated PBMC repertoire changes, unlike progressors. It remained unknown if the driving T cell clones were melanoma-specific.

As for this clone: Its cognate antigen is unknown.

Unmatched junction bases numbered 6, after V lost 3 bases and J lost 7 bases. The CDR3 consists of 14 residues. CDR1 and CDR2 (germline): SGHVS, FQNEAQ. The sample's time point: week 3, after first cycle of checkpoint inhibitor. Response was assessed by RECIST 1.1 at 12 weeks, except a couple of rapid progressors. The specimen comprised blood, sampled from a patient treated with checkpoint blockade. This receptor was taken from a human donor with melanoma. The chain carries TRBV7-8 and TRBJ2-1; 7 bases align to TRBD2. The CDR3 region has the DNA TGTGCCAGCAGCTTTTTAAGGGAGGGGAATGAGCAGTTCTTC. Protein product: CASSFLREGNEQFF.